This TCR beta chain emerged from a study of T cells in Graves' hyperthyroidism and ophthalmopathy (dated by TCRdb to between 2018 and 2021). About the study as a whole: Peripheral blood was collected at initial diagnosis, before any treatment. To identify TCR V-J signatures that set the groups apart, the researchers used a discovery cohort of about a hundred patients, made up of 40 to 45 with Graves' ophthalmopathy and 55 to 65 with stable Graves' hyperthyroidism. The 90 to 100 discovery patients were randomly divided into training and test sets at a 7:3 ratio. The paper reports TCR Vbeta CDR3 sequencing of over 130 peripheral blood samples: 40 to 45 ophthalmopathy, fewer than 85 hyperthyroidism and approximately 17 progressor patients. After sampling, hyperthyroidism patients received methimazole starting at 30 mg daily, and ophthalmopathy patients received high-dose intravenous methylprednisolone. In about 6 Graves' hyperthyroidism patients, the study also compared T-cell repertoires from thyroid tissue with T-cell repertoires from blood. Whether ophthalmopathy could be predicted prospectively was tested in an independent validation cohort made up of fewer than 20 hyperthyroidism patients plus 17 patients who later progressed to ophthalmopathy.

This clonotype was found many times. The antigen it recognizes is unknown. No base-level quality is on record; no much larger clone is a single base apart. The germline V gene (reference sequence) sets CDR1 to LNHNV and CDR2 to YYDKDF. The CDR3, cysteine through phenylalanine, is 16 amino acids long. This entry keeps only the CDR3 DNA: 48 bases, framed from base 1. After removal of 2 bases from V and 5 bases from J, the junction retains 10 bases not matched to a gene. The full study reports these points: No statistical method was used to fix the sample size in advance, and group allocation was not hidden from the investigators. In cross-validation, a model built on a 13 V-J signature told ophthalmopathy apart from stable hyperthyroidism with over 85% sensitivity and around 84% specificity, and in testing the same model reached 80%/75%. Most expanded thyroid clonotypes (frequency above 0.001) were also detected in blood, a finding suggesting that blood repertoires may reflect thyroid immune responses. In validation, progression to ophthalmopathy was predicted by the model with almost 71% sensitivity and nearly 75% specificity, a median of around 6.5 months before onset.

A patient counted as having stable Graves' hyperthyroidism if no progression to ophthalmopathy occurred over 18 months of follow-up. Hyperthyroidism patients were aged 18 to 65 years and newly diagnosed, with disease duration of less than 2 months. Patients with uncontrolled infections, other autoimmune diseases, pregnancy or lactation were excluded. Diagnoses were based on clinical symptoms, serum thyroxine and TRAb, thyroid ultrasound and orbital computed tomography. PBMCs were separated from 7.5 to 10 ml of fresh peripheral blood using Ficoll-Paque density gradient centrifugation. Total RNA was extracted with Trizol reagent, and quality was checked on an Agilent 2100 Bioanalyzer. The TCR beta CDR3 regions were amplified from the RNA transcripts. The first round of RT-PCR for the TCR CDR3 was performed with the HTBI primer set and the Qiagen OneStep RT-PCR kit. A second multiplex PCR round built the libraries, followed by size selection and purification. Libraries were sequenced paired-end with 100 bp reads on an Illumina HiSeq2000. The paper's data handling went like this. SOAPnuke was used to process the raw data, with reads discarded if the reads contained adapters or uncalled bases, had a mean Phred below 15, or lacked an exact constant-primer or identifier match. High-quality paired reads were merged with COPE v1.2.5, and unique nucleotide sequences were defined as clonotypes. MiTCR v1.1 was used to align the clonotypes against IMGT TRBV, TRBD and TRBJ reference segments. The analysis included only V-J combinations with a frequency above 0.0001, which together covered around 99% of the repertoires. The TCS score was defined as the ratio of F50 (clonal expansion) to E x V (chaos), calculated using BLOSUM62-based TCRdist between CDR3 peptides within each V-J. Welch's t-statistics and random forest reduced several hundred V-J features to about 12, which were used in a naive Bayes classifier (R e1071). TCRdb reran the public reads through fastp at Q25 and MiXCR, keeping productive beta chains. Each CDR3 protein gets just one entry, which takes the most common genes and DNA from the rows behind it. These V and J calls rely on TCRdb rather than the paper's analysis. This sample gives 500,000 to 600,000 distinct CDR3 sequences in total; 16% of them show up just once. The ten largest clones represent around 18% of the sample.

Recombination connected TRBV15 to TRBJ2-5; the central 8 bases match TRBD1. The TCR originated in a woman younger than 30 with Graves' hyperthyroidism. Sequenced sample: blood. The nucleotide sequence is given as TGTGCCACCAGCAGACACCTGACAGGGGCCGAGGAGACCCAGTACTTC. It translates as CATSRHLTGAEETQYF.